This T cell receptor (beta chain) originates from a study of a mutant IDH1 vaccine in newly diagnosed glioma. Across the whole study: Most patients had radiochemotherapy with temozolomide before enrollment; others had one alone.

As for time point: baseline, week 1 (first vaccination visit). Sample treatment: pre-vaccination baseline after standard-of-care therapy. Sequenced by immunoSEQ multiplex PCR; TCRdb stores in-frame clones only, minus some. The table includes about 54,000 clones, roughly 80% detected once. This clonotype was obtained from a man between 18 and 29 years old with glioma. The sample in question was PBMCs, obtained from a glioma patient treated with radiotherapy, temozolomide or both.

CDR3 DNA: TGCGCCAGCAGCCAAGACAGGGTAAGATCACCCCTCCACTTT. Residues: CASSQDRVRSPLHF. The chain links TRBV4-1 to TRBJ1-6; the D gene is possibly TRBD1 (5 bases). The V end was cut by 0 bases, the J end by 10 bases, with 10 bases between. The germline gives CDR1 MGHRA, CDR2 YSYEKL. The CDR3 has 14 residues.